This TCR beta chain was retrieved from a study of blood T cells in healthy people across ages. General study findings and limits: Higher diversity, along with more naive CD4+ cells, distinguished long-lived donors from aged donors.

Sample-barcoded 5' priming and a J-beta primer mix drove a second PCR of roughly 6 to 12 cycles. Via MiXCR, TCRdb re-called the 5' RACE reads, giving one row per CDR3 protein. The repertoire has roughly 1,500,000 distinct CDR3 sequences, approximately 38% of them found once; the top ten carry roughly 7.7%. On this clonotype: Its antigen is unidentified.

The V and J ends lost 4 bases and 2 bases, in that order; junction bases with no gene match: 5. The CDR3 is 15 amino acids. Germline values: CDR1 LGHDT, CDR2 YNNKEL (reference sequence). The TCR originated in a woman younger than 35 in good health. This chain uses TRBV3-1 with TRBJ2-3; TRBD1 matches at 8 bases. What was sequenced was blood. For the CDR3, the DNA is TGTGCCAGCAGCCCGGGACAGGTAAACACAGATACGCAGTATTTT. Encoded protein: CASSPGQVNTDTQYF.